This passage covers 28 T cell receptor beta chains from one sample sequenced in a study of siplizumab effects on memory and regulatory T cells (dated by TCRdb to the late 2010s). The library was prepared using the immunoSEQ multiplex PCR assay. What TCRdb holds here is the immuneACCESS table cut down to in-frame rearrangements. Part of the clones is not present; checked against another copy, under half of the missing clones reflect an unresolved V gene, and the others are unexplained. A total of about 120,000 clones appear in this sample, approximately 94% of them only once. Of the sample, under 2% is held by the ten largest clones. Specimen: non-Treg CD4+ T cells sorted from blood. Explained via the paper, the cell subset or site label denotes: FACS-sorted unstimulated CD4+ non-regulatory T cells. The receptors stem from a human donor in good health.

This sequence joins TRBV11-1 and TRBJ2-1, with 11 bases identical to TRBD1. The V and J ends lost 4 bases and 10 bases, in that order; junction bases with no gene match: 15. Germline CDR1 and CDR2: SGHAT and FQDESV (reference sequence). This CDR3 contains 17 residues. CDR3 loop: CASSYGDRGGFNEEQFF. Written as DNA, the CDR3 is TGTGCCAGCAGCTATGGGGACAGGGGGGGATTCAATGAAGAGCAGTTCTTC.

The chain employs TRBV6-5 and TRBJ1-2; D is unresolved. CDR3 length: 12 residues. V was trimmed by 6 bases and J by 6 bases, leaving 11 bases between them. Germline V gene data show CDR1 as MNHEY and CDR2 as SVGAGI. The CDR3 DNA reads TGTGCCAGCAGCCAGGACCACCATGGCTACACCTTC. This codes for CASSQDHHGYTF.

The chain recombines TRBV5-6 with TRBJ1-1; D is undetermined. Germline CDR1 and CDR2: SGHDT and YYEEEE. With 4 bases removed from V and 6 bases from J, the gap between germline ends came to 13 bases. This CDR3 is 13 amino acids long. The CDR3 DNA is TGTGCCAGCAGCACAACGACCGGGGCTGAAGCTTTCTTT. This encodes CASSTTTGAEAFF. Full variable domain (rest looked up from reference TRBV5-6 and TRBJ1-1): DAGVTQSPTHLIKTRGQQVTLRCSPKSGHDTVSWYQQALGQGPQFIFQYYEEEERQRGNFPDRFSGHQFPNYSSELNVNALLLGDSALYLCASSTTTGAEAFFGQGTRLTVV.

The chain carries TRBV9 and TRBJ2-5; D perhaps matches TRBD1 (7 bases). The length of the CDR3 is 18 residues. Germline V gives CDR1 SGDLS, CDR2 YYNGEE. V lost 0 bases and J lost 0, with 18 bases in between. The CDR3 sequence is CASSVEDGGGVYQETQYF. The CDR3 DNA is TGTGCCAGCAGCGTAGAAGATGGAGGGGGCGTTTACCAAGAGACCCAGTACTTC.

The rearrangement joins TRBV5-1 to TRBJ2-7; 8 nucleotides agree with TRBD1. This CDR3 has 19 residues. V lost 3 bases, J lost 1 base, and 18 bases stayed unmatched. Per the germline V gene, CDR1 is SGHRS and CDR2 is YFSETQ. CDR3 DNA: TGCGCCAGCAGCTGGGACGGGACAGGCCCATATTTGGGGTCCTACGAGCAGTACTTC. It is translated as CASSWDGTGPYLGSYEQYF.

The chain carries TRBV6-5 and TRBJ1-1, with D unclear. This CDR3 contains 12 residues. V lost 6 bases to trimming and J lost 0 bases, with 5 bases between them. The germline V gene has CDR1 MNHEY and CDR2 SVGAGI. In DNA form, the CDR3 reads TGTGCCAGCAGATTCATGAACACTGAAGCTTTCTTT. Its protein product is CASRFMNTEAFF.

The rearrangement joins TRBV6-6 to TRBJ2-2, with 7 nucleotides matching TRBD1. Germline lookup yields CDR1 MNHNY and CDR2 SVGAGI (reference sequence). The CDR3 consists of 15 residues. The V segment lost 4 bases and the J segment 2 bases; nucleotides outside the gene matches: 4. The CDR3 region is CASSSGTANTGELFF. The DNA for the CDR3 is TGTGCCAGCAGTTCCGGGACAGCCAACACCGGGGAGCTGTTTTTT.

The CDR3 spells CASSPGTERGAFF. The CDR3 DNA reads TGTGCCAGCAGCCCCGGGACAGAACGGGGGGCTTTCTTT. The chain has TRBV2 and TRBJ1-1; 7 bases fit TRBD1. Per germline, CDR1 SNHLY and CDR2 FYNNEI. The CDR3 extends over 13 amino acids. V lost 6 bases and J lost 11; bases outside the gene matches: 12.

This chain uses TRBV19 with TRBJ2-7; 8 nucleotides match TRBD1. This CDR3 has 14 amino acids. Germline V gene lookup returns CDR1 LNHDA and CDR2 SQIVND (reference sequence). V trimming: 3 bases; J trimming: 2 bases; junction bases outside the gene matches: 3. In DNA, the CDR3 is TGTGCCAGTAGTATTCGGACAGGGACCTACGAGCAGTACTTC. Encoded protein: CASSIRTGTYEQYF. The variable domain in full, with the rest retrieved from reference TRBV19 and TRBJ2-7, is DGGITQSPKYLFRKEGQNVTLSCEQNLNHDAMYWYRQDPGQGLRLIYYSQIVNDFQKGDIAEGYSVSREKKESFPLTVTSAQKNPTAFYLCASSIRTGTYEQYFGPGTRLTVT.

The chain has TRBV11-2 and TRBJ2-7; 10 bases fit TRBD1. The CDR3 is made up of 16 amino acids. Germline CDR1 and CDR2: SGHAT and FQNNGV. J lost 3 bases, V lost 6 bases, and 11 bases had no gene match. Here the CDR3 DNA reads TGTGCCAGCAGTTGGGGACTGGGACAGGGGAACTACGAGCAGTACTTC. Amino acid sequence: CASSWGLGQGNYEQYF.

The V call is TRBV10-3, the J call TRBJ1-3; no clear D gene. Germline values: CDR1 ENHRY, CDR2 SYGVKD. The ends were cut back, 2 bases at V and 1 base at J, with 6 bases in the middle. The CDR3 loop spans 14 amino acids. The CDR3 bases are TGTGCCATCAGTGAGGATCTTTCTGGAAACACCATATATTTT. It is translated as CAISEDLSGNTIYF.

The chain has TRBV6-1 and TRBJ1-2; D unresolved. CDR1 is MNHNS, CDR2 SASEGT, per germline. V was clipped by 2 bases and J by 7 bases, with 8 bases between them. This CDR3 has 12 amino acids. The CDR3 nucleotides read TGTGCCAGCAGTGAAAAGATTTTTGGCTACACCTTC. This gives the protein CASSEKIFGYTF.

The chain links TRBV19 to TRBJ1-2; no clear D. Per germline, CDR1 LNHDA and CDR2 SQIVND (reference sequence). The CDR3 loop spans 14 amino acids. V shed 1 base and J shed 3 bases, with 9 bases lying between them. The CDR3, as DNA: TGTGCCAGTAGTATAGGACTCCGAGACTATGGCTACACCTTC. It encodes CASSIGLRDYGYTF.

The gene calls are TRBV12-5 and TRBJ2-2, with 7 bases that match TRBD1. The germline V gene encodes CDR1 LGHNT and CDR2 FRNRAP. The trim removed 3 bases at V and 1 base at J, leaving 8 bases unmatched. This CDR3 region has 17 residues. The CDR3 is CASGFTLGGKNTGELFF. DNA of the CDR3: TGTGCTAGTGGTTTTACCCTAGGGGGCAAGAACACCGGGGAGCTGTTTTTT.

V gene TRBV6-6 combines with J gene TRBJ2-1, with 7 bases aligning to TRBD1. This CDR3 is built from 14 residues. Unmatched junction bases numbered 3, after V lost 6 bases and J lost 1 base. The germline V gene has CDR1 MNHNY and CDR2 SVGAGI (reference sequence). In DNA, the CDR3 is TGTGCCAGCAGGCAGGGGGTGTCCTACAATGAGCAGTTCTTC. This encodes CASRQGVSYNEQFF.

The gene calls are TRBV5-1 and TRBJ2-5; TRBD1 matches 11 bases. This CDR3 has 15 residues. V was pared by 3 bases and J by 5 bases, with 6 bases of the junction left unmatched. Germline V gene sequence: CDR1 SGHRS, CDR2 YFSETQ. The CDR3 region has the DNA TGCGCCAGCAGCTCGGGGACAGGGGGTTTTGAGACCCAGTACTTC. It translates to CASSSGTGGFETQYF.

The CDR3 is CASSIGGGPANYGYTF. The CDR3 bases are TGTGCCAGTAGTATAGGAGGCGGACCAGCTAACTATGGCTACACCTTC. The V call is TRBV19, the J call TRBJ1-2, with no clear D. Germline V gives CDR1 LNHDA, CDR2 SQIVND (reference sequence). The CDR3 has 16 residues. Between the trimmed V and J ends, which lost 1 base and 0 bases, there was a span of 12 bases.

This chain uses TRBV6-1 with TRBJ1-2, with D hard to call. The CDR3 has 11 amino acids. Germline CDR1 is MNHNS and CDR2 is SASEGT. V was cut by 6 bases and J by 8 bases, with 10 bases left in between. The CDR3 region has the DNA TGTGCCAGCAGCCTAGGGCACGGCTACACCTTC. Its protein product is CASSLGHGYTF.

The V gene is TRBV5-5, the J gene TRBJ1-2; D call uncertain. Germline loops: CDR1 SGHKS, CDR2 YYEKEE (reference sequence). Trimming took off 4 bases at V and 0 bases at J, with 7 bases between the two ends. The CDR3 totals 13 residues. In nucleotides, the CDR3 is TGTGCCAGCAGCCCACAGCCTAACTATGGCTACACCTTC. It specifies CASSPQPNYGYTF.

This chain links TRBV7-3 with TRBJ2-3; tentatively, D is TRBD2 (6 bases). The length of the CDR3 is 15 residues. The V end was cut by 6 bases, the J end by 2 bases, with 15 bases between. Germline lookup yields CDR1 SGHTA and CDR2 FQGTGA. CDR3 sequence (DNA): TGTGCCAGCAGTCTAATTGGCGGGAACACAGATACGCAGTATTTT. Translated, it gives CASSLIGGNTDTQYF.

The rearrangement links TRBV7-9 to TRBJ2-1; no definite D call. CDR1 is SEHNR, CDR2 FQNEAQ, per germline (reference sequence). CDR3 length: 14 residues. V dropped 1 base and J dropped 7 bases, with 11 bases sitting between them. DNA of the CDR3: TGTGCCAGCAGCTTAGGAGATGTAGTGAATGAGCAGTTCTTC. Translating it yields CASSLGDVVNEQFF.

V gene TRBV11-1 combines with J gene TRBJ1-2; D perhaps matches TRBD1 (5 bases). This CDR3 is 16 amino acids long. Germline V CDR1 and CDR2: SGHAT, FQDESV (reference sequence). V was clipped by 0 bases and J by 2 bases, with 13 bases between them. The CDR3 protein is CASSLAKGPTNYGYTF. The DNA for the CDR3 is TGTGCCAGCAGCTTAGCGAAGGGACCGACGAACTATGGCTACACCTTC.

The chain has TRBV5-1 and TRBJ2-1; D remains unclear. V was cut by 8 bases and J by 7 bases, with 16 bases left in between. Germline V gene lookup returns CDR1 SGHRS and CDR2 YFSETQ. This CDR3 region has 13 residues. CDR3 DNA: TGCGCCAGTTCAATAGCCCCTGGGAATGAGCAGTTCTTC. As protein: CASSIAPGNEQFF. Filled out from reference TRBV5-1 and TRBJ2-1, the complete variable domain reads KAGVTQTPRYLIKTRGQQVTLSCSPISGHRSVSWYQQTPGQGLQFLFEYFSETQRNKGNFPGRFSGRQFSNSRSEMNVSTLELGDSALYLCASSIAPGNEQFFGPGTRLTVL.

Worth noting for this clone: Other DNA sequences in the sample encode the same CDR3. The V and J genes are TRBV5-1 and TRBJ2-7, with 10 bases identical to TRBD2. CDR1 is SGHRS, CDR2 YFSETQ, per germline. The CDR3 spans 15 residues. The V gene end was trimmed by 0 bases and the J gene end by 4 bases; junction bases not matched to a gene: 4. The CDR3 region is CASSLDLAGAYEQYF. Written as DNA, the CDR3 is TGCGCCAGCAGCTTGGACCTAGCGGGAGCGTACGAGCAGTACTTC.

To note about this clone: At one of its ends the junction is not consistent with the germline gene, which may arise from a read error. The chain joins TRBV19 to TRBJ2-3; no reliable D call. The CDR3 consists of 13 residues. Per the germline V gene, CDR1 is LNHDA and CDR2 is SQIVND (reference sequence). The CDR3 sequence is CASSIGDTDMQYF. The CDR3 DNA sequence: TGTGCCAGTAGTATTGGCGACACAGATATGCAGTATTTT.

The V gene is TRBV7-3, the J gene TRBJ1-1; the D gene is possibly TRBD1 (6 bases). V was clipped by 3 bases and J by 1 base, with 9 bases between them. Germline loops: CDR1 SGHTA, CDR2 FQGTGA. CDR3 length: 14 residues. CDR3 residues: CASSFQGSNTEAFF. In nucleotides, the CDR3 is TGTGCCAGCAGCTTCCAGGGGTCGAACACTGAAGCTTTCTTT. Full variable domain (outside the CDR3, taken from reference TRBV7-3 and TRBJ1-1): GAGVSQTPSNKVTEKGKYVELRCDPISGHTALYWYRQSLGQGPEFLIYFQGTGAADDSGLPNDRFFAVRPEGSVSTLKIQRTERGDSAVYLCASSFQGSNTEAFFGQGTRLTVV.

The chain combines TRBV10-3 with TRBJ1-5; D gene unclear. Germline V gene sequence: CDR1 ENHRY, CDR2 SYGVKD. The CDR3 extends over 12 amino acids. V lost 3 bases and J lost 6, with 6 bases in between. CDR3 DNA: TGTGCCATCAGTGACCTGAGTCAGCCCCAGCATTTT. It translates to CAISDLSQPQHF.

V gene TRBV10-3 combines with J gene TRBJ2-3; the match to TRBD2 covers 7 bases. The V gene's germline CDR1 is ENHRY and CDR2 SYGVKD. The CDR3 has 15 amino acids. The V and J ends lost 2 bases and 4 bases, in that order; junction bases with no gene match: 6. The CDR3 is CAISETSVLADTQYF. The CDR3 nucleotides are TGTGCCATCAGTGAGACTAGCGTATTGGCAGATACGCAGTATTTT.